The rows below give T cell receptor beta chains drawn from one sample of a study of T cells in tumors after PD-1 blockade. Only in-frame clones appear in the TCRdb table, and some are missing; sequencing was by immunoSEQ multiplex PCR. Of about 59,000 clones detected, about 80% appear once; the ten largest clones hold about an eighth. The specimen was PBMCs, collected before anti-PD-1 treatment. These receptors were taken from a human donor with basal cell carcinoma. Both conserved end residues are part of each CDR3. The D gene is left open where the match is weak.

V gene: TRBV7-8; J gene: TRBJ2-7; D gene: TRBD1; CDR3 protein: CASSLRDSSYEQYF
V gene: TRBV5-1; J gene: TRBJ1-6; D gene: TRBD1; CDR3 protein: CASSYGQGTNSPLHF
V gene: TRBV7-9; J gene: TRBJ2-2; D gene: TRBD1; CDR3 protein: CASSLDRAGGELFF
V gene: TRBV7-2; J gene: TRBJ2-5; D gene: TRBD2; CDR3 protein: CASSLMGLQETQYF
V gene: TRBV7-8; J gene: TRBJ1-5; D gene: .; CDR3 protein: CASSLEVRDQPQHF
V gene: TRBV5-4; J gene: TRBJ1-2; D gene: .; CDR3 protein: CASTSEAHGYTF
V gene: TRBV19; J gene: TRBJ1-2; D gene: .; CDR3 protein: CASSGGTSLGYTF
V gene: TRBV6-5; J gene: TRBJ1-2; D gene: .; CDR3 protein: CASSRSLADYGYTF
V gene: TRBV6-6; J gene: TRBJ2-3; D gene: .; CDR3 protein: CASNSFDTQYF
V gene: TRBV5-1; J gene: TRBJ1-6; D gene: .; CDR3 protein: CASSLDGAHNSPLHF
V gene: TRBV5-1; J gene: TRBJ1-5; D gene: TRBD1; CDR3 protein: CASSAGTGNQPQHF
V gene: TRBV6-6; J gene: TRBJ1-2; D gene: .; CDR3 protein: CASSGSGADYGYTF
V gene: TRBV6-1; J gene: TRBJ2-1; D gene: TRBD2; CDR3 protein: CASSELAGAYNEQFF
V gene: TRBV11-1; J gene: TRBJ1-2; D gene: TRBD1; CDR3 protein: CASSLWSAGGHYGYTF
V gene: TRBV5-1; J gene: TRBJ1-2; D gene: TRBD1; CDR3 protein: CASSPGQGWGYTF
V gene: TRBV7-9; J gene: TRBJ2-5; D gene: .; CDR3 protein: CASSRETQYF
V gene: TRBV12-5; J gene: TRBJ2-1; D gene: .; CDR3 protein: CASGLSGQGKQFF
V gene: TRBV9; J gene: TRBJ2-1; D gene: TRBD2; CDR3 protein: CASSVSSGGPSSYNEQFF
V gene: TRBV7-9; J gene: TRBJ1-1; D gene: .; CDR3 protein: CASSLVLQNTEAFF
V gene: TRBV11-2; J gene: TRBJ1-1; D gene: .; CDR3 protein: CASRPFLERRDGNTEAFF
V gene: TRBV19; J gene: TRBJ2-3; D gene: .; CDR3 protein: CASKRGSSPDTQYF
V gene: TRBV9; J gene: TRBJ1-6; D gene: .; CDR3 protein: CASSVGSGIRGTPLHF
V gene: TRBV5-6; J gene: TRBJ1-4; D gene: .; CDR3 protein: CASSLRGRGNEKLFF
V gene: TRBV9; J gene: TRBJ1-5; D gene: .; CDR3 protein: CASSVDGEDWLPQHF
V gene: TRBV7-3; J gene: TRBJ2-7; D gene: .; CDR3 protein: CASSRSGTNHYEQYF
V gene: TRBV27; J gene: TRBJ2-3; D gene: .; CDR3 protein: CASSLSSGRTTDTQYF
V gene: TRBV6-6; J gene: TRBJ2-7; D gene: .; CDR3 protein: CASSRKYEQYF
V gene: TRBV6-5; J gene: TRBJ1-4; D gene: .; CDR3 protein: CASRHSTNEKLFF